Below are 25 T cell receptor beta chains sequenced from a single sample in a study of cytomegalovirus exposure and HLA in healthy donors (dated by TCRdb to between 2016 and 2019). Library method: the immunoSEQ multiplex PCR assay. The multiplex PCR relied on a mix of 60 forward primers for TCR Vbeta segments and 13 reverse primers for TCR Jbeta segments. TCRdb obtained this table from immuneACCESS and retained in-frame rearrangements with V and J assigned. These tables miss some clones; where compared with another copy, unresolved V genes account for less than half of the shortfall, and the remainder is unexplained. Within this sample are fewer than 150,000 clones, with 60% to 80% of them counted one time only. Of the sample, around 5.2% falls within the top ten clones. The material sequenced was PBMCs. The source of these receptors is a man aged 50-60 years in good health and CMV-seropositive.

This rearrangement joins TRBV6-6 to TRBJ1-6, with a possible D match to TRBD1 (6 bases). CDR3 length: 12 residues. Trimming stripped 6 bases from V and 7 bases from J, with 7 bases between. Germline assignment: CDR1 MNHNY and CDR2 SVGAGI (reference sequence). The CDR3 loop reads CASSTGNSPLHF. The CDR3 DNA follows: TGTGCCAGCAGCACAGGGAATTCACCCCTCCACTTT.

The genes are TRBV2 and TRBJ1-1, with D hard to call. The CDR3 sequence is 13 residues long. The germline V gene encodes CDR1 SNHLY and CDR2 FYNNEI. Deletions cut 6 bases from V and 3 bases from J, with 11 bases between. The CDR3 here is CASRGSVYTEAFF. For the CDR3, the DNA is TGTGCCAGCAGGGGGAGCGTTTACACTGAAGCTTTCTTT. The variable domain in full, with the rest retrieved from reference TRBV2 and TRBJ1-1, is EPEVTQTPSHQVTQMGQEVILRCVPISNHLYFYWYRQILGQKVEFLVSFYNNEISEKSEIFDDQFSVERPDGSNFTLKIRSTKLEDSAMYFCASRGSVYTEAFFGQGTRLTVV.

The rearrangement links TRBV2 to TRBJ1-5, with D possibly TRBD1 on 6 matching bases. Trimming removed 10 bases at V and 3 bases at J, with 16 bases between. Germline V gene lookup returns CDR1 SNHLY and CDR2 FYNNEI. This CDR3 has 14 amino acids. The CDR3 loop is CATRSDSDNQPQHF. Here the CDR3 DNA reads TGTGCCACCCGTTCGGACAGTGACAATCAGCCCCAGCATTTT.

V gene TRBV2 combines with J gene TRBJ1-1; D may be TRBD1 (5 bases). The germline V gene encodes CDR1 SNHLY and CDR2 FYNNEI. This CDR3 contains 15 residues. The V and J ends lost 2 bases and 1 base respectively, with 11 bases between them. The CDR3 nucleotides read TGTGCCAGCAGTGAAACCAGGGTTGGGAACACTGAAGCTTTCTTT. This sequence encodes CASSETRVGNTEAFF.

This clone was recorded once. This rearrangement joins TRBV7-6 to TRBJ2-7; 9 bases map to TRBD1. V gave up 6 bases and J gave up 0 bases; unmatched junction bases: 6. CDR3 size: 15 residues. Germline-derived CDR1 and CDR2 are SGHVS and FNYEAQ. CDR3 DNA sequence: TGTGCCAGCAGTTCCTCGGACAGGGGCTCCTACGAGCAGTACTTC. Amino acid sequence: CASSSSDRGSYEQYF.

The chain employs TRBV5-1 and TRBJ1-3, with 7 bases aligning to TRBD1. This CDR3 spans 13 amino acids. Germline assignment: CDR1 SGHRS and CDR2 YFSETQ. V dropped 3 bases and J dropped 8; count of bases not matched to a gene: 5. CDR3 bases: TGCGCCAGCAGCTCAGGGGGAGGAGACACCATATATTTT. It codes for CASSSGGGDTIYF.

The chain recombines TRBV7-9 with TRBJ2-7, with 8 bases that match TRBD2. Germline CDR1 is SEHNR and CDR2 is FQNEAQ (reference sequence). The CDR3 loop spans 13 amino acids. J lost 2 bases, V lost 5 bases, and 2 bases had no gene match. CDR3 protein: CASSTGGAYEQYF. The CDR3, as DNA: TGTGCCAGCAGCACCGGGGGGGCCTACGAGCAGTACTTC. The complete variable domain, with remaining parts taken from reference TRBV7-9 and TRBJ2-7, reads DTGVSQNPRHKITKRGQNVTFRCDPISEHNRLYWYRQTLGQGPEFLTYFQNEAQLEKSRLLSDRFSAERPKGSFSTLEIQRTEQGDSAMYLCASSTGGAYEQYFGPGTRLTVT.

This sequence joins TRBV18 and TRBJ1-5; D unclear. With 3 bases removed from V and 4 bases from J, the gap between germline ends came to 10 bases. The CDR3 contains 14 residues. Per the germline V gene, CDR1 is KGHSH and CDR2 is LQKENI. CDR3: CASSPAPLNQPQHF. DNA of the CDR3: TGTGCCAGCTCACCTGCGCCCCTTAATCAGCCCCAGCATTTT.

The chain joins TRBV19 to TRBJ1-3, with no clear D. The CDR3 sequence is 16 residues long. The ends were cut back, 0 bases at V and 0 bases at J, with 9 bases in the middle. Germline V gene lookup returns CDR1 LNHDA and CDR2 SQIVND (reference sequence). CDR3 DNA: TGTGCCAGTAGTATAGACGCAGTATCCTCTGGAAACACCATATATTTT. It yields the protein CASSIDAVSSGNTIYF.

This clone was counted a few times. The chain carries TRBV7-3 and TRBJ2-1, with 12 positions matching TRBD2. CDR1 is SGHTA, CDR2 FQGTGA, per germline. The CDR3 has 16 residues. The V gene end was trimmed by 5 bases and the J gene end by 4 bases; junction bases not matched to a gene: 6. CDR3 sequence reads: CASSPSGGAAYNEQFF. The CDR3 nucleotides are TGTGCCAGCAGCCCTAGCGGGGGGGCCGCGTACAATGAGCAGTTCTTC.

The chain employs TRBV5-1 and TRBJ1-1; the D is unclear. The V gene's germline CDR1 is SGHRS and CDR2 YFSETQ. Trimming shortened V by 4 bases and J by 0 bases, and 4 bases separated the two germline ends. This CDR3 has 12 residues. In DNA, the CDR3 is TGCGCCAGCAGCGAGCTGAACACTGAAGCTTTCTTT. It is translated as CASSELNTEAFF.

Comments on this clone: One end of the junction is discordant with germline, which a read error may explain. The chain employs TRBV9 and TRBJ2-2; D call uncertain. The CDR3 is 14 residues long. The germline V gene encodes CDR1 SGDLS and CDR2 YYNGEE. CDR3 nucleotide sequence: TGTGCCAGCAGGGTAGGGCTGAACACCGGGGAGCTGTTTTTT. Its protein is CASRVGLNTGELFF.

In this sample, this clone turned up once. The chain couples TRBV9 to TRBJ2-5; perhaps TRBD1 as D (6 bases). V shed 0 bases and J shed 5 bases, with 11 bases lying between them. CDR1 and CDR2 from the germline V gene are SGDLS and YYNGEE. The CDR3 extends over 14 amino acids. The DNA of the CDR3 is TGTGCCAGCAGCGTAGTTGGGGGCGAGGAGACCCAGTACTTC. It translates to CASSVVGGEETQYF.

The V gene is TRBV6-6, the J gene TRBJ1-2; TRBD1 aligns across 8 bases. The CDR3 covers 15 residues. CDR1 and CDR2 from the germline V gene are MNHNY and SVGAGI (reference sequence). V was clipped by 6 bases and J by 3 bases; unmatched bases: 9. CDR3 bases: TGTGCCAGCAGACGACAGGGGTCGGTGGACTATGGCTACACCTTC. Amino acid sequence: CASRRQGSVDYGYTF.

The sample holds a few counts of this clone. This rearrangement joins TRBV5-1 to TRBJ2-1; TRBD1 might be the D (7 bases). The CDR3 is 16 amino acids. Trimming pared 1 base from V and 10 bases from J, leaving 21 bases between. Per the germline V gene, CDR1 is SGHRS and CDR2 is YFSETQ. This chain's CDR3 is CASSLNLARGAREQFF. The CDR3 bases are TGCGCCAGCAGCTTGAATTTGGCCAGGGGGGCTCGAGAGCAGTTCTTC.

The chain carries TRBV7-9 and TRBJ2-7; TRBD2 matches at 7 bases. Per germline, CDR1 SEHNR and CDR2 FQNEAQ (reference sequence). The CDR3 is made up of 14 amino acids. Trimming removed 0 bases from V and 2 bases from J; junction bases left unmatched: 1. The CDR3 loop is CASSLASGAYEQYF. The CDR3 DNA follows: TGTGCCAGCAGCTTAGCCAGCGGGGCCTACGAGCAGTACTTC.

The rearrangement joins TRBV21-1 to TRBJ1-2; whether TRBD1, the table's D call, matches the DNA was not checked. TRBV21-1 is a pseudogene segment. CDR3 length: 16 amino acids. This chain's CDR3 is CASSKGVGGVGYGYTF. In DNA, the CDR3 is TGTGCCAGCAGCAAAGGAGTAGGGGGAGTTGGATATGGCTACACCTTC.

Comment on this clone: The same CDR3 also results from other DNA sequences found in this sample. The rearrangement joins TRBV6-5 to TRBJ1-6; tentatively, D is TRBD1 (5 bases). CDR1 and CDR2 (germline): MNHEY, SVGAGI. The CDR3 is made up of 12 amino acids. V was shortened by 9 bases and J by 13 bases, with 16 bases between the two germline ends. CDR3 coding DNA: TGTGCCAGTGGGACTTCTAGTTCCCCCCTCCACTTT. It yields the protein CASGTSSSPLHF.

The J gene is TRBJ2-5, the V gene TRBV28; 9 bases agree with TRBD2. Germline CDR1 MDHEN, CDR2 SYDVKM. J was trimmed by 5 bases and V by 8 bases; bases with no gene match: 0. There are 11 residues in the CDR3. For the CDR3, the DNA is TGTGCCAGCGCGGGGGGGGAGACCCAGTACTTC. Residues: CASAGGETQYF.

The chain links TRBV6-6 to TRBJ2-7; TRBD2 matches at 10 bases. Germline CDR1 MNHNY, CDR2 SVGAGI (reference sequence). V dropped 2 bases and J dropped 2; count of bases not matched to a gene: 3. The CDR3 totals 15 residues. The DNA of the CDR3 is TGTGCCAGCAGTTACAGGACTAGCGGAGCCTACGAGCAGTACTTC. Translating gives CASSYRTSGAYEQYF.

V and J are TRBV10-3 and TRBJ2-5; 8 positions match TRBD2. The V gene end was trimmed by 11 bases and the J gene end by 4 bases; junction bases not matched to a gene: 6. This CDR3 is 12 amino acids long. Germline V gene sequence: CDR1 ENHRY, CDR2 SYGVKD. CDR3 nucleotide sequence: TGTGCCTCCGGGAGGGATGGAGAGACCCAGTACTTC. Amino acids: CASGRDGETQYF.

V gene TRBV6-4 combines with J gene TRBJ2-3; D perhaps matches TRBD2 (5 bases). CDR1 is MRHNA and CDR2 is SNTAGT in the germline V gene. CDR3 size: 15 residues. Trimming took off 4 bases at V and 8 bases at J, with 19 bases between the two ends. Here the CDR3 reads CASSGQAGPAGTQYF. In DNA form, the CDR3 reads TGTGCCAGCAGTGGTCAGGCCGGTCCGGCGGGTACGCAGTATTTT.

CDR3 protein: CASSPGQGNNYGYTF. Here the CDR3 DNA reads TGCGCCAGCAGCCCTGGACAGGGGAATAACTATGGCTACACCTTC. This chain uses TRBV10-2 with TRBJ1-2; 9 nucleotides match TRBD1. The CDR3 spans 15 residues. Germline V gene data show CDR1 as WSHSY and CDR2 as SAAADI. V lost 6 bases, J lost 1 base, and 6 bases stayed unmatched.

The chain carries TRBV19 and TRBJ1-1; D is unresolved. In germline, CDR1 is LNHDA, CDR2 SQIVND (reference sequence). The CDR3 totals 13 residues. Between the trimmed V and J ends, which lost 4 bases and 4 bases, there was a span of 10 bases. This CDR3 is CASSTVRSTEAFF. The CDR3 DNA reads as TGTGCCAGTAGTACCGTCCGGAGCACTGAAGCTTTCTTT. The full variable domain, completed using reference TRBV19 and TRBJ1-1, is DGGITQSPKYLFRKEGQNVTLSCEQNLNHDAMYWYRQDPGQGLRLIYYSQIVNDFQKGDIAEGYSVSREKKESFPLTVTSAQKNPTAFYLCASSTVRSTEAFFGQGTRLTVV.

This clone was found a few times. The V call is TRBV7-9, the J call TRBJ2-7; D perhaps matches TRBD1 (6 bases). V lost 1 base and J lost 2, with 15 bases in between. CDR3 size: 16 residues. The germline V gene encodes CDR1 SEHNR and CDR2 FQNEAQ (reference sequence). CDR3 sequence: CASSLGAGTNPYEQYF. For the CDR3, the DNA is TGTGCCAGCAGCTTAGGGGCCGGGACAAACCCCTACGAGCAGTACTTC.